The next 15 T cell receptor beta chains were all read from a single sample in a study of T cells in women clearing cervical HPV infection. Measured with immunoSEQ multiplex PCR; TCRdb has only the in-frame clones, and not every one. The sample totals more than 20,000 clones; its top ten clones hold 2% to 3%. The sample was blood buffy coat. These receptors originate from a woman between 18 and 70 years old with a cervical HPV16 infection that either progressed to CIN3+ or cleared (not recorded which).

Concerning this clone: The read comes to an end 3 residues before the CDR3 does, leaving the germline J gene to fill in the end. The rearrangement links TRBV5-4 to TRBJ2-2; D gene unclear. There are 13 residues in the CDR3. V was cut by 3 bases and J by 8 bases, with 11 bases left in between. Per the germline V gene, CDR1 is SGHNT and CDR2 is YYREEE (reference sequence). The CDR3 spells CASSSLSSGELFF. CDR3 DNA (partial): TGTGCCAGCAGCTCTCTAAGTTCGGGGGAG.

A remark on this clone: The read comes to an end 3 residues before the CDR3 does, leaving the germline J gene to fill in the end. V and J are TRBV20-1 and TRBJ1-2, with a possible D match to TRBD1 (6 bases). The CDR3 loop spans 13 amino acids. Germline V CDR1 and CDR2: DFQATT, SNEGSKA (reference sequence). This chain's CDR3 is CSAGFSGASGYTF. The CDR3 bases that were read are TGCAGTGCTGGATTTTCAGGGGCTTCCGGC.

As for this clone: Coverage ceases 3 residues before the CDR3 finishes, and the germline J gene fills in the end. V is TRBV2 and J is TRBJ2-3; the match to TRBD1 covers 9 bases. Germline V gene data show CDR1 as SNHLY and CDR2 as FYNNEI. CDR3 length equals 19 residues. The sequenced CDR3 bases are TGTGCCAGCAGTGAAGCGCTTATGGGGACAGGGAAGGTTGATCAGCCG. Amino acid sequence: CASSEALMGTGKVDQP. The whole CDR3 protein is CASSEALMGTGKVDQPQYF. The variable domain in full, completed from reference TRBV2 and TRBJ2-3, reads EPEVTQTPSHQVTQMGQEVILRCVPISNHLYFYWYRQILGQKVEFLVSFYNNEISEKSEIFDDQFSVERPDGSNFTLKIRSTKLEDSAMYFCASSEALMGTGKVDQPQYFGPGTRLTVL.

Worth noting for this clone: The observed sequence ends 3 residues before the CDR3 terminus, with the missing tail filled in from the germline J gene. The chain recombines TRBV2 with TRBJ2-2; TRBD2 aligns across 7 bases. Germline loops: CDR1 SNHLY, CDR2 FYNNEI. The CDR3 consists of 16 residues. The CDR3 spells CASSAGGSSYNSPLFF. The DNA read from the CDR3 is TGTGCCAGCAGTGCCGGGGGGAGCTCCTATAATTCACCG. The entire variable domain, with the rest obtained from reference TRBV2 and TRBJ2-2, is as follows: EPEVTQTPSHQVTQMGQEVILRCVPISNHLYFYWYRQILGQKVEFLVSFYNNEISEKSEIFDDQFSVERPDGSNFTLKIRSTKLEDSAMYFCASSAGGSSYNSPLFFGEGSRLTVL.

This chain's CDR3 is CASSLLAGGYSGTDTQYF. The sequenced CDR3 bases are TGTGCCAGCAGTTTGTTAGCGGGGGGTTACTCTGGCACAGATACG. The V call is TRBV12-3 or TRBV12-4, the J call TRBJ2-3; TRBD2 agrees at 10 bases. The CDR3 is cut off 3 residues early in the read; its end comes from the germline J gene. The CDR3 extends over 18 amino acids. The J segment lost 1 base and the V segment lost 3 bases, leaving 10 bases of the junction unmatched.

Comments on this clone: The read gets to within 3 residues of the CDR3 end, and the germline J gene fills in the rest. This chain uses TRBV14 with TRBJ2-3, with D hard to call. The germline CDR1 and CDR2 sequences are SGHDN and FVKESK. The CDR3 consists of 12 residues. CDR3 sequence: CASSQGQETQYF. CDR3 DNA, as far as it was read: TGTGCCAGCAGCCAAGGTCAGGAGACG. The full variable domain, rest sourced from reference TRBV14 and TRBJ2-3, is EAGVTQFPSHSVIEKGQTVTLRCDPISGHDNLYWYRRVMGKEIKFLLHFVKESKQDESGMPNNRFLAERTGGTYSTLKVQPAELEDSGVYFCASSQGQETQYFGPGTRLTVL.

As for this clone: The sequence runs out 3 residues before the end of the CDR3; the remainder is reconstructed from the germline J gene. The genes are TRBV20-1 and TRBJ2-1; D may be TRBD1 (5 bases). Per germline, CDR1 DFQATT and CDR2 SNEGSKA (reference sequence). V lost 0 bases to trimming and J lost 1 base, with 13 bases between them. There are 16 residues in the CDR3. The covered CDR3 bases are TGCAGTGCTAGAGATCTCAGGGAAATATCCTACAATGAG. It encodes CSARDLREISYNE. The entire CDR3 protein reads CSARDLREISYNEQFF.

Regarding this clone: Coverage ceases 3 residues before the CDR3 finishes, and the germline J gene fills in the end. The chain couples TRBV5-1 to TRBJ2-3; maybe TRBD2 (5 bases). The CDR3 extends over 14 amino acids. Germline V gives CDR1 SGHRS, CDR2 YFSETQ. CDR3 sequence reads: CASSFGLIQETQYF. The sequenced CDR3 bases are TGCGCCAGCAGCTTCGGACTGATCCAAGAGACG. The whole variable domain, remainder taken from reference TRBV5-1 and TRBJ2-3, is KAGVTQTPRYLIKTRGQQVTLSCSPISGHRSVSWYQQTPGQGLQFLFEYFSETQRNKGNFPGRFSGRQFSNSRSEMNVSTLELGDSALYLCASSFGLIQETQYFGPGTRLTVL.

The CDR3 is CASSSGQGTSHNSPLHF. The sequenced part of the CDR3 DNA is TGTGCCAGCAGCTCGGGACAGGGAACATCCCATAATTCACCC. J is TRBJ1-6 and V is TRBV9; 9 bases are shared with TRBD1. The read finishes 3 residues shy of the CDR3 end, and the germline J gene is used to complete it. Trimming took 4 bases from V and 5 from J; bases not matched to a gene: 10. The CDR3 runs 17 residues. Looked up from germline, CDR1 is SGDLS and CDR2 is YYNGEE.

This CDR3 reads CASSVDRGGIYTF. The CDR3 bases that were read are TGCGCCAGCAGTGTGGACAGGGGGGGCATC. The rearrangement joins TRBV10-1 to TRBJ1-2; the match to TRBD1 covers 10 bases. The CDR3 goes on 3 residues after the read ends, and that part is filled in from the germline J gene. From germline, CDR1 is WNHNN and CDR2 SYGVQD (reference sequence). This CDR3 spans 13 amino acids.

Turning to this clone: The read falls 3 residues short of the CDR3 end, and the missing part is taken from the germline J gene. The chain links TRBV20-1 to TRBJ2-3; the D gene is possibly TRBD1 (5 bases). The ends were cut back, 6 bases at V and 0 bases at J, with 16 bases in the middle. CDR3 size: 15 residues. In germline, CDR1 is DFQATT, CDR2 SNEGSKA (reference sequence). Partial CDR3 DNA: TGCAGTGCCTTAAAAAGACAGTCTAGCACAGATACG. Translation gives CSALKRQSSTDT. The entire CDR3 is CSALKRQSSTDTQYF.

A word on this clone: Coverage ceases 3 residues before the CDR3 finishes, and the germline J gene fills in the end. The chain recombines TRBV2 with TRBJ1-2, with TRBD1 identical over 8 bases. The V gene's germline CDR1 is SNHLY and CDR2 FYNNEI. CDR3 length equals 14 residues. The trim removed 4 bases at V and 7 bases at J, leaving 8 bases unmatched. CDR3 DNA (partial): TGTGCCAGCAGTGCGACAAGGACAGGGTCTGGC. As protein: CASSATRTGSG. The complete CDR3 reads CASSATRTGSGYTF.

Turning to this clone: The observed sequence ends 3 residues before the CDR3 terminus, with the missing tail filled in from the germline J gene. V is TRBV7-6 and J is TRBJ2-5; D gene unclear. Per the germline V gene, CDR1 is SGHVS and CDR2 is FNYEAQ. This CDR3 contains 14 residues. CDR3 region: CASSFVASTDTQYF. CDR3 bases read: TGTGCCAGCAGCTTCGTGGCCAGCACAGATACC.

The sequenced part of the CDR3 DNA is TGCGCCAGCAGCTTGGGACTAGTTGGCGGCAATGAG. Translating it yields CASSLGLVGGNE. The CDR3 as a whole reads CASSLGLVGGNEQFF. V gene TRBV5-1 combines with J gene TRBJ2-1, with a tentative D call TRBD2 (6 bases). The read ends 3 residues shy of where the CDR3 ends; the end is completed using the germline J gene. The germline CDR1 and CDR2 sequences are SGHRS and YFSETQ. The V end was cut by 0 bases, the J end by 6 bases, with 13 bases between. This CDR3 contains 15 residues.

Points on this clone: The read falls 3 residues short of the CDR3 end, and the missing part is taken from the germline J gene. The chain joins TRBV7-9 to TRBJ1-2, with TRBD1 matching over 7 bases. From germline, CDR1 is SEHNR and CDR2 FQNEAQ (reference sequence). The V gene end was trimmed by 4 bases and the J gene end by 4 bases; junction bases not matched to a gene: 3. This CDR3 comprises 13 residues. The CDR3 DNA, read in part, is TGTGCCAGCAGCTCCAGGGGGTCCTATGGC. Protein product: CASSSRGSYG. The whole CDR3 is CASSSRGSYGYTF.